Here is one T cell receptor beta chain with its context. Its antigen is unknown. This sample is drawn from a study of circulating and synovial CD4+ cells in juvenile arthritis. Study-level results: Bulk blood CD4 samples held at least an order of magnitude more or fewer genomes than CPL. Shared-clonotype fractions with synovium likely underestimate full repertoire overlap. Circulating pathogenic-like lymphocytes shared a substantially higher fraction of CDR3 sequences with synovium than bulk blood.

Using immunoSEQ multiplex PCR, the repertoire was profiled, and TCRdb retains in-frame clones only, with some absent. In the table there are about 3,200 clones, more than 70% of which are singletons. Patients with active juvenile idiopathic arthritis donated these samples. The sample comprised CD4+ T cells from synovial fluid. The TCR comes from a human donor with juvenile idiopathic arthritis.

The CDR3 nucleotides read TGCGCCAGCAGCCAAGATTATGGGAACAGGGGGCCGAACACTGAAGCTTTCTTT. This gives the protein CASSQDYGNRGPNTEAFF. This chain connects TRBV4-1 to TRBJ1-1, with TRBD1 matching 9 bases. Germline-derived CDR1 and CDR2 are MGHRA and YSYEKL. Germline trimming cut 0 bases from V and 1 base from J; bases unmatched to any gene: 9. There are 18 residues in the CDR3.